This T cell receptor beta chain was retrieved from a study of OX40 agonist ivuxolimab in advanced cancers. The overall study: At 0.01 to 10 mg/kg, ivuxolimab was administered intravenously to patients every 2 weeks. One patient with hepatocellular carcinoma and two with cutaneous melanoma, three in all, had partial responses. Hepatocellular carcinoma, melanoma, renal cell or head and neck cancer occurred in dose-escalation patients. Whole-study findings and limits: Low levels of normalized T-cell clonal expansion also appeared in some nonresponders.

Only in-frame clones appear in the TCRdb table, and some are missing; sequencing was by immunoSEQ multiplex PCR. The table records more than 35,000 clones, about 78% of them present only once. The V gene lost 6 bases and the J gene lost 0 bases, with 9 bases spanning the gap. CDR1 is MNHEY and CDR2 is SVGAGI in the germline V gene. The CDR3 is 13 amino acids. In the case of this clone: As yet, its antigen is unknown.

This sequence originates from an adult with an advanced solid tumor such as melanoma, head and neck, liver or kidney cancer. The gene calls are TRBV6-5 and TRBJ2-7, with D unclear. This specimen consisted of CD4+ or CD8+ T cells sorted from blood, obtained in a trial of the OX40 agonist ivuxolimab. The CDR3 reads CASSVFFSYEQYF. For the CDR3, the DNA is TGTGCCAGCAGCGTCTTCTTCTCCTACGAGCAGTACTTC.